Listed below are T cell receptor beta chains from one sample, sequenced in a study of control samples from healthy donors and cancer patients. Measured with immunoSEQ multiplex PCR; TCRdb has only the in-frame clones, and not every one. Here the sample spans over 200,000 clones, around 80% being singletons. Sequenced: PBMCs. These receptors were collected from a woman aged 60-70 years with lung cancer. The CDR3 runs from the conserved cysteine through the conserved F or W. A D gene is named only where the DNA matches it firmly. Size is omitted from some rows. Given values are once, few, many or a class for expanded clones.

>-|few|TRBJ2-2|TRBV9
TGTGCCAGCAGCGTAGTCCCTAGCGCGAACACCGGGGAGCTGTTTTTT
CASSVVPSANTGELFF
>-|-|TRBJ1-6|TRBV11-3
TGTGCCAGCAGCTCGGGGGTGGCAAATTCACCCCTCCACTTT
CASSSGVANSPLHF
>TRBD1|many|TRBJ1-2|TRBV28
TGTGCCAGCAGTTTACTGGTACCCCGACAGGGCAGGTATGGCTACACCTTC
CASSLLVPRQGRYGYTF
>TRBD2|-|TRBJ2-5|TRBV30
TGTGCCTGGAGTGACGGGAGGCCCCAAGAGACCCAGTACTTC
CAWSDGRPQETQYF
>-|-|TRBJ1-3|TRBV5-1
TGCGCCAGCAGTTGGGAGTCTGGAAACACCATATATTTT
CASSWESGNTIYF
>-|-|TRBJ1-5|TRBV5-8
TGTGCCAGCAGCTTGGAACGGTTGGCGCTCAATCAGCCCCAGCATTTT
CASSLERLALNQPQHF
>-|-|TRBJ2-7|TRBV21-1
TGTGCCAGCAGCAACCTCGTGAAGGCTTTCTCCTACGAGCAGTACTTC
CASSNLVKAFSYEQYF
>-|few|TRBJ1-6|TRBV5-5
TGTGCCAGCAGCTTGGAAGTGTCGACAGGTTCGGACCTCCACTTT
CASSLEVSTGSDLHF
>-|-|TRBJ2-3|TRBV2
TGTGCCAGCAGTGCACAGGGGACTATTAGCACAGATACGCAGTATTTT
CASSAQGTISTDTQYF
>-|-|TRBJ1-4|TRBV28
TGTGCCAGCAGTCAGGGAATTAATGAAAAACTGTTTTTT
CASSQGINEKLFF
>-|-|TRBJ2-1|TRBV2
TGTGCCAGCGAGCCAGCAGGGATCACTGCATCCAGCTCCTACAATGAGCAGTTCTTC
CASEPAGITASSSYNEQFF
>-|-|TRBJ2-3|TRBV19
TGTGCCAGTAGTATCGGCGTCGGCACAGATACGCAGTATTTT
CASSIGVGTDTQYF
>-|-|TRBJ2-7|TRBV28
TGTGCCAGCAGTTCCGGGTACGAGCAGTACTTC
CASSSGYEQYF
>TRBD2|-|TRBJ2-7|TRBV2
TGTGCCAGCAGTGAAGAGCGGGGGCCCTCCTACGAGCAGTACTTC
CASSEERGPSYEQYF
>TRBD1|-|TRBJ1-5|TRBV27
TGTGCCAGCAGTCCTTGGACAGGGGGTCAGCCCCAGCATTTT
CASSPWTGGQPQHF
>-|-|TRBJ1-1|TRBV3-1/TRBV3-2
TGTGCCAGCAGCCAACCGGGCCCTAACACTGAAGCTTTCTTT
CASSQPGPNTEAFF
>-|-|TRBJ2-4|TRBV20-1
TGCGTATCAGGGTGGGGAAACATTCAGTACTTC
CVSGWGNIQYF
>-|-|TRBJ1-2|TRBV5-1
TGCGCCAGCAGCTTGGGCCCTGTATCCTATGGCTACACCTTC
CASSLGPVSYGYTF
>-|-|TRBJ2-7|TRBV5-1
TGCGCCAGCAGCTACCAAACAGGGACCATCGAGCAGTACTTC
CASSYQTGTIEQYF
>-|-|TRBJ1-4|TRBV24-1
TGTGCCACCAGTGATTTAAAAGCAACTAATGAAAAACTGTTTTTT
CATSDLKATNEKLFF
>-|-|TRBJ2-7|TRBV21-1
TGTGCCAGCAGCGGAGGGTGCGGGGATCACTACGAGCAGTACTTC
CASSGGCGDHYEQYF
>-|-|TRBJ2-7|TRBV28
TGTGCCAGCAGCCGAGCCTCCTACGAGCAGTACTTC
CASSRASYEQYF
>TRBD1|few|TRBJ1-3|TRBV19
TGTGCCAGTAGTCCAAGGACAGGGGGAAACACCATATATTTT
CASSPRTGGNTIYF